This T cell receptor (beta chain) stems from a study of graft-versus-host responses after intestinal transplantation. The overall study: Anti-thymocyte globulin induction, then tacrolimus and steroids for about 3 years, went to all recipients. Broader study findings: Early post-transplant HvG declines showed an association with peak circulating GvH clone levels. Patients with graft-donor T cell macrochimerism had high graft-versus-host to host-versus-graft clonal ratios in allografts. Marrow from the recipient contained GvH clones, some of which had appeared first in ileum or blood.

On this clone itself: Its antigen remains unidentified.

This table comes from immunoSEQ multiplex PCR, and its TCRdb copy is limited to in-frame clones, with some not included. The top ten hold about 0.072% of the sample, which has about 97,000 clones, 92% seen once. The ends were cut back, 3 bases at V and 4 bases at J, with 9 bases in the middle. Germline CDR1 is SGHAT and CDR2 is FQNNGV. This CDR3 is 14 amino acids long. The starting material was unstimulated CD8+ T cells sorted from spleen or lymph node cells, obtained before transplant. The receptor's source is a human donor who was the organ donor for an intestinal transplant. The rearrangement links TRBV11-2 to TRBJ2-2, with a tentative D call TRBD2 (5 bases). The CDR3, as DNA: TGTGCCAGCAGCTTCGCGGGTGGCACCGGGGAGCTGTTTTTT. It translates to CASSFAGGTGELFF. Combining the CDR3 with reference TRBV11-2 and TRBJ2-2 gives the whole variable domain EAGVAQSPRYKIIEKRQSVAFWCNPISGHATLYWYQQILGQGPKLLIQFQNNGVVDDSQLPKDRFSAERLKGVDSTLKIQPAKLEDSAVYLCASSFAGGTGELFFGEGSRLTVL.